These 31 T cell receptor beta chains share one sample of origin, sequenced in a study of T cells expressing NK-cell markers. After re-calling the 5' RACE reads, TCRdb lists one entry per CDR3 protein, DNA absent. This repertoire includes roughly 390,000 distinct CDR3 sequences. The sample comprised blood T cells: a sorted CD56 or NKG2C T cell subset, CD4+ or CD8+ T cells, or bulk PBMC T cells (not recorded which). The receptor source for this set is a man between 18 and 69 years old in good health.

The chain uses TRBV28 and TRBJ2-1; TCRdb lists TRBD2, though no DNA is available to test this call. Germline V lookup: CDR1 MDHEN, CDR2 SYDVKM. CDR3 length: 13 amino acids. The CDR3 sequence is CASRAGGWNEQFF.

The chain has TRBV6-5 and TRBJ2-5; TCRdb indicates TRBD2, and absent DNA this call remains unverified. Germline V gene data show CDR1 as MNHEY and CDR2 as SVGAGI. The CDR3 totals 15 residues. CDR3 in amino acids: CASSYQRGKQETQYF.

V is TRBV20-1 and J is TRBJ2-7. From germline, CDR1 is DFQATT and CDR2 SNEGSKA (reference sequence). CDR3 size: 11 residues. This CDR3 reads CSAKTPYEQYF.

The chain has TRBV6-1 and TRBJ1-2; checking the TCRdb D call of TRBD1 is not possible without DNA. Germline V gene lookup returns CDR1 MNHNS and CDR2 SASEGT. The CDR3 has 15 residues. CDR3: CASSEPGQGSYGYTF.

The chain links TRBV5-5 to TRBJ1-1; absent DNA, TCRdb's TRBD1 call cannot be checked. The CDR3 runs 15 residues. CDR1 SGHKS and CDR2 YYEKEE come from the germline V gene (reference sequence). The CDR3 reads CASSLTGRLNTEAFF. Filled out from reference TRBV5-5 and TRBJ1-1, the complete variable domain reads DAGVTQSPTHLIKTRGQQVTLRCSPISGHKSVSWYQQVLGQGPQFIFQYYEKEERGRGNFPDRFSARQFPNYSSELNVNALLLGDSALYLCASSLTGRLNTEAFFGQGTRLTVV.

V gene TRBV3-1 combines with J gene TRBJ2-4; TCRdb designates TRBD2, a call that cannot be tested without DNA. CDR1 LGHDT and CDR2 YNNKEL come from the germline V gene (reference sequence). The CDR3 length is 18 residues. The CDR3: CASSQSWAGSVAKNIQYF.

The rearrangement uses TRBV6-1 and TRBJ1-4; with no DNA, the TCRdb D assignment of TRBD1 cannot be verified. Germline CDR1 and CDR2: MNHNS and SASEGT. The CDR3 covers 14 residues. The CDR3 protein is CASNRDRANEKLFF.

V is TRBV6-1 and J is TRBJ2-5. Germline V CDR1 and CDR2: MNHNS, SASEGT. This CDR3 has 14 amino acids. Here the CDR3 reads CAGKNTEYQETQYF.

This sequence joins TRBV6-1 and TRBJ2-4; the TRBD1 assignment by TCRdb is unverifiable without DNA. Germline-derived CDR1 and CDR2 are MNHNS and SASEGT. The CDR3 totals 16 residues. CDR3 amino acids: CASRQGLGRAKNIQYF.

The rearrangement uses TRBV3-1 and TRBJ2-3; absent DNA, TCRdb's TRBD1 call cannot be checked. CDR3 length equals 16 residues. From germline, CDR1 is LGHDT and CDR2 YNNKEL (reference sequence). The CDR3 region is CASSPPVTGSTDTQYF.

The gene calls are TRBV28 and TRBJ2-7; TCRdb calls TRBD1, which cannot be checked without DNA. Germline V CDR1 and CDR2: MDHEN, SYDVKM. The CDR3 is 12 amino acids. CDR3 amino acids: CASSLTGGEQYF.

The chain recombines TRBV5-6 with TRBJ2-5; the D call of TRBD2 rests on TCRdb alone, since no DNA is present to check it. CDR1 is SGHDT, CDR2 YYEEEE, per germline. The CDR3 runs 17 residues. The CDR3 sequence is CASSLVGSGDYQETQYF.

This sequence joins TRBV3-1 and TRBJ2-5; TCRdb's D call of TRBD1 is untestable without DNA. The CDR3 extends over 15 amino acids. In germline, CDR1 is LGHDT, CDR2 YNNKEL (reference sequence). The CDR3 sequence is CASSPGDRSIETQYF.

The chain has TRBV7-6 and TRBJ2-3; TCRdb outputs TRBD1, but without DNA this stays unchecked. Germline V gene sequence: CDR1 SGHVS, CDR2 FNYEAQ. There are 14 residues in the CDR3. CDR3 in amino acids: CASSLTLGSDTQYF.

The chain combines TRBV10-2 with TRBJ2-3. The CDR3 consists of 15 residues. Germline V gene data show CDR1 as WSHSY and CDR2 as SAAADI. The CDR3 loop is CASSLHRPDTDTQYF.

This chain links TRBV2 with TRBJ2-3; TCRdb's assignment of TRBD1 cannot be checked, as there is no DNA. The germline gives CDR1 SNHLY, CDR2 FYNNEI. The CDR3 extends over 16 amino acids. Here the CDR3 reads CASSPGGGARTDTQYF. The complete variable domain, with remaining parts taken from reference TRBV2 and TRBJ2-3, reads EPEVTQTPSHQVTQMGQEVILRCVPISNHLYFYWYRQILGQKVEFLVSFYNNEISEKSEIFDDQFSVERPDGSNFTLKIRSTKLEDSAMYFCASSPGGGARTDTQYFGPGTRLTVL.

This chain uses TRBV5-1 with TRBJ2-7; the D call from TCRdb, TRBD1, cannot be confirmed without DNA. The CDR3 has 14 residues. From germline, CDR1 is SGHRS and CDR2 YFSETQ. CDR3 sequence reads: CASSLDGQSYEQYF.

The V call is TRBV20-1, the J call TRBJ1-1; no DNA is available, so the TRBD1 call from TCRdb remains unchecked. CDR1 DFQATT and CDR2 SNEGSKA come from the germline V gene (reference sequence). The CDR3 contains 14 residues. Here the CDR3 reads CSARDTGGRTEAFF.

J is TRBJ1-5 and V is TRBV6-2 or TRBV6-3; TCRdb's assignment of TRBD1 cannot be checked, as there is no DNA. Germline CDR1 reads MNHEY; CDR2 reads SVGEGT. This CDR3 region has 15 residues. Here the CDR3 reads CASTARVYSNQPQHF.

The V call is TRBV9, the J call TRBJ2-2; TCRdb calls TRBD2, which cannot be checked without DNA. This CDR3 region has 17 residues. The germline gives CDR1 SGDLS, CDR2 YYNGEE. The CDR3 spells CASSTKPGLENTGELFF.

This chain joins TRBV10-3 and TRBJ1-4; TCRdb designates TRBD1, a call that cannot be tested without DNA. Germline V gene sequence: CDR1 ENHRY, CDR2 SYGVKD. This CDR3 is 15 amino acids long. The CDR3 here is CAISGGEATNEKLFF.

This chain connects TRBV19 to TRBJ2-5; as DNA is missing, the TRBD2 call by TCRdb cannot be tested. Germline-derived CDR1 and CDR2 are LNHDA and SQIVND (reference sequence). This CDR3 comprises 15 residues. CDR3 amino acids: CASATLAGGQETQYF.

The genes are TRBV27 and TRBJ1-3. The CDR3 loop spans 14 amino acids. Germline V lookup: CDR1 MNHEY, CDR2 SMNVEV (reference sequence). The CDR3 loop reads CASTSTDSGNTIYF.

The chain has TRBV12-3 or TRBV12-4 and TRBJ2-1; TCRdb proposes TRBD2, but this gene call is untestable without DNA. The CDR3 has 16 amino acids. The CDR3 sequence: CASSPSGGGVMREQFF.

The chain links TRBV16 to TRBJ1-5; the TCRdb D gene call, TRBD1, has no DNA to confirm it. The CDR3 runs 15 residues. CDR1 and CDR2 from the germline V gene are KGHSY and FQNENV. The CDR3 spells CASSPDRPQGQPQHF.

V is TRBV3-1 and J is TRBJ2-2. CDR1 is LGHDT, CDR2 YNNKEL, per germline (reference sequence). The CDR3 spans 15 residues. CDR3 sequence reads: CASSQAWQNTGELFF.

The CDR3 spells CASLSWETNSPLHF. V usage is TRBV27 and J usage is TRBJ1-6; TCRdb selects TRBD1, and the lack of DNA leaves this call unchecked. Germline CDR1 reads MNHEY; CDR2 reads SMNVEV (reference sequence). This CDR3 is built from 14 residues.

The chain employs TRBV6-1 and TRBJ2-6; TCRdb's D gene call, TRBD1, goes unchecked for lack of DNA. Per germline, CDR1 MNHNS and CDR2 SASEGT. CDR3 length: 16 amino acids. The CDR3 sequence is CASRDRGASGANVLTF.

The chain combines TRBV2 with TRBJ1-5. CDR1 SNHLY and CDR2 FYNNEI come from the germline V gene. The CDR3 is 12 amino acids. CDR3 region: CASSDRYQPQHF.

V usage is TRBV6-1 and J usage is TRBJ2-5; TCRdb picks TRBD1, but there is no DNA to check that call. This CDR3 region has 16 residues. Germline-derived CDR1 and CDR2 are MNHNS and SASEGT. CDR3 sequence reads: CASSKITGTPQETQYF.

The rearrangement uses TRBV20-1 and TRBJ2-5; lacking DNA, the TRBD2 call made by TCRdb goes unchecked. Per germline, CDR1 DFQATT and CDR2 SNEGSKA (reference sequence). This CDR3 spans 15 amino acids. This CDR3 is CSARLGGTRGETQYF.